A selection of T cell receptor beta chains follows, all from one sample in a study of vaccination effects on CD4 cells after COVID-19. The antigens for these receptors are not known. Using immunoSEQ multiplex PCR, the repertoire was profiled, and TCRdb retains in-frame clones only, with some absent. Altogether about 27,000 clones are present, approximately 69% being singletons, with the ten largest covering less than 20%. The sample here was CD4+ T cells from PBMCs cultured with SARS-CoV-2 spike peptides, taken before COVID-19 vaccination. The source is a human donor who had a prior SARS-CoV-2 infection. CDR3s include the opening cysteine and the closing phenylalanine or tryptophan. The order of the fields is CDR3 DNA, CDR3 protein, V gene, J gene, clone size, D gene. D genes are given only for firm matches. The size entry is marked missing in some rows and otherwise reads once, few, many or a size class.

DNA: TGCGCCAGCAGCCCCGGGACAGGGCACGAAAAACTGTTTTTT
CDR3: CASSPGTGHEKLFF
V: TRBV5-1
J: TRBJ1-4
size: NA
D: TRBD1

DNA: TGTGCCAGCAGCCAATTTGGGGGGACTCGGGAGACCCAGTACTTC
CDR3: CASSQFGGTRETQYF
V: TRBV3-1/TRBV3-2
J: TRBJ2-5
size: NA
D: NA

DNA: TGCGCCAGCAGCCAGAGGACGTCATCCACTGAAGCTTTCTTT
CDR3: CASSQRTSSTEAFF
V: TRBV5-1
J: TRBJ1-1
size: NA
D: NA

DNA: TGTGCCAGCTCACCGGGACAGGGGGCAGGACAGCCCCAGCATTTT
CDR3: CASSPGQGAGQPQHF
V: TRBV18
J: TRBJ1-5
size: NA
D: TRBD1

DNA: TGTGCCAGCAGCGCCCCCAATGGGGGACTAGCACATGAGCAGTTCTTC
CDR3: CASSAPNGGLAHEQFF
V: TRBV13
J: TRBJ2-1
size: NA
D: TRBD2

DNA: TGTGCCAGCAGCGTAGTTGGCAGCACCGGGGAGCTGTTTTTT
CDR3: CASSVVGSTGELFF
V: TRBV9
J: TRBJ2-2
size: once
D: NA

DNA: TGTGCCAGCAGCGTAGTCCCAGGTCAGAATTCACCCCTCCACTTT
CDR3: CASSVVPGQNSPLHF
V: TRBV9
J: TRBJ1-6
size: few
D: NA

DNA: TGTGCCAGCAGACCGGGCCCGATGGCCACTGAAGCTTTCTTT
CDR3: CASRPGPMATEAFF
V: TRBV7-3
J: TRBJ1-1
size: NA
D: NA

DNA: TGTGCCAGCAGCTTGTTCCGTCCGGGGGCCTGGGAGACCCAGTACTTC
CDR3: CASSLFRPGAWETQYF
V: TRBV5-6
J: TRBJ2-5
size: NA
D: NA

DNA: TGTGCCAGTAGTATACTTTTTTCCGGGGGTTGGGGCTACACCTTC
CDR3: CASSILFSGGWGYTF
V: TRBV19
J: TRBJ1-2
size: NA
D: NA

DNA: TGTGCCAGCTCACCAGTGACTAGCCAAGAGACCCAGTACTTC
CDR3: CASSPVTSQETQYF
V: TRBV18
J: TRBJ2-5
size: NA
D: NA

DNA: TGCGCCAGCAGCCCCGCAGGGAGAACTAACTATGGCTACACCTTC
CDR3: CASSPAGRTNYGYTF
V: TRBV4-1
J: TRBJ1-2
size: few
D: NA

DNA: TGTGCCAGCAGCGGTATAGGGGGAAATGAGCAGTTCTTC
CDR3: CASSGIGGNEQFF
V: TRBV7-8
J: TRBJ2-1
size: NA
D: NA

DNA: TGTGCCAGCAGCCAACCTCAGACAGGGGTTACTGGCTACACCTTC
CDR3: CASSQPQTGVTGYTF
V: TRBV4-2
J: TRBJ1-2
size: NA
D: TRBD1

DNA: TGTGCCAGCAGCTTACGGGCAGGCACTGAAGCTTTCTTT
CDR3: CASSLRAGTEAFF
V: TRBV7-3
J: TRBJ1-1
size: NA
D: NA

DNA: TGCGCCAGCAGCCAGGAGGGCCGCGGAGCTTTCTTT
CDR3: CASSQEGRGAFF
V: TRBV5-1
J: TRBJ1-1
size: NA
D: NA

DNA: TGTGCCAGCAGCCTCCTGGGGAGCTGGACTGAAGCTTTCTTT
CDR3: CASSLLGSWTEAFF
V: TRBV3-1/TRBV3-2
J: TRBJ1-1
size: few
D: NA

DNA: TGTGCCAGCAGCATCCGGGACAGGGAGAAGGCCAAAGGAGGAAACACCATATATTTT
CDR3: CASSIRDREKAKGGNTIYF
V: TRBV7-9
J: TRBJ1-3
size: NA
D: TRBD1

DNA: TGTGCCAGCAGCTACGGGACGGGAAACTATGGCTACACCTTC
CDR3: CASSYGTGNYGYTF
V: TRBV5-6
J: TRBJ1-2
size: NA
D: NA

DNA: TGTGCCAGCGGGCGGGGCTCGGAATATAATTCACCCCTCCACTTT
CDR3: CASGRGSEYNSPLHF
V: TRBV6-5
J: TRBJ1-6
size: few
D: NA

DNA: TGTGCCAGCAGCCAACTTTCTCTAGACACAGATACGCAGTATTTT
CDR3: CASSQLSLDTDTQYF
V: TRBV3-1/TRBV3-2
J: TRBJ2-3
size: NA
D: NA

DNA: TGCGCCAGCAGCCTGGAACGCTACGAGCAGTACTTC
CDR3: CASSLERYEQYF
V: TRBV5-1
J: TRBJ2-7
size: NA
D: NA

DNA: TGTGCCAGCAGCTTGCAGGGGGCCAACCTCTACAATGAGCAGTTCTTC
CDR3: CASSLQGANLYNEQFF
V: TRBV5-6
J: TRBJ2-1
size: few
D: TRBD1

DNA: TGTGCCAGCAGCCGTAGCGGGGGGGAGCTGTTTTTT
CDR3: CASSRSGGELFF
V: TRBV7-3
J: TRBJ2-2
size: few
D: TRBD2

DNA: TGTGCCAGCAGCCAAGATCCCACCGGGGAGCTGTTTTTT
CDR3: CASSQDPTGELFF
V: TRBV4-2
J: TRBJ2-2
size: NA
D: NA

DNA: TGTGCCAGCAGCTATACGAACACCGGGGAGCTGTTTTTT
CDR3: CASSYTNTGELFF
V: TRBV7-3
J: TRBJ2-2
size: once
D: NA

DNA: TGTGCCAGCAGCGTAATCAATGAACAAGAGACCCAGTACTTC
CDR3: CASSVINEQETQYF
V: TRBV9
J: TRBJ2-5
size: NA
D: NA

DNA: TGTGCCAGCTCCTATAGCGGGAGCTTTCAGGATGAGCAGTTCTTC
CDR3: CASSYSGSFQDEQFF
V: TRBV18
J: TRBJ2-1
size: NA
D: TRBD2